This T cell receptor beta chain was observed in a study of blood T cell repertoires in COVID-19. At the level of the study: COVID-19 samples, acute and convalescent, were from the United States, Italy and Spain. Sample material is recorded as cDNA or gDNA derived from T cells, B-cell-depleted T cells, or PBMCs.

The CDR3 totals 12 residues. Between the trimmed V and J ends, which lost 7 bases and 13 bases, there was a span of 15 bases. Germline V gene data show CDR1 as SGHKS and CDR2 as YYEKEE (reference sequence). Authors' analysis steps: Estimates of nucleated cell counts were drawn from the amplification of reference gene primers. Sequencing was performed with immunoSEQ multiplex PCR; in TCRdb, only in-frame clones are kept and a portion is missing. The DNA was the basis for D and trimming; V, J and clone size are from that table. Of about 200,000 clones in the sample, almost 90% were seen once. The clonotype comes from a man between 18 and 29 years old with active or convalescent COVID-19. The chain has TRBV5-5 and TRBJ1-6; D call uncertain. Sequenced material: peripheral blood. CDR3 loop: CASPTGGRPLHF. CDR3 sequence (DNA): TGTGCCAGCCCCACCGGCGGGCGGCCCCTCCACTTT. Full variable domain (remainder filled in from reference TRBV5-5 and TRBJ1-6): DAGVTQSPTHLIKTRGQQVTLRCSPISGHKSVSWYQQVLGQGPQFIFQYYEKEERGRGNFPDRFSARQFPNYSSELNVNALLLGDSALYLCASPTGGRPLHFGNGTRLTVT.